The clone carrying this T cell receptor (beta chain) showed up just a few times. These data are taken from a study of blood T cell repertoires in COVID-19. Study context: The origin of the acute and convalescent COVID-19 samples was the United States, Italy and Spain. PBMCs, B-cell-depleted T cells, or T cells provided the cDNA or gDNA that made up the material.

Original handling: Reference gene primers were amplified, and this amplification served to estimate nucleated cell counts. TCRdb keeps only in-frame clones here, not all; method: immunoSEQ multiplex PCR. D and trimming come from the DNA, and the V and J calls and clone size come from that table. This sample has roughly 96,000 clones; over 70% occur once, and the top ten carry about 4%. This CDR3 has 13 amino acids. The germline gives CDR1 SGHRS, CDR2 YFSETQ. J was trimmed by 3 bases and V by 4 bases; bases with no gene match: 2. Material for sequencing was peripheral blood. This TCR was recovered from a man between 60 and 75 years old with acute or convalescent COVID-19. V gene TRBV5-1 combines with J gene TRBJ1-1; the match to TRBD1 covers 8 bases. This CDR3 is CASSEDRDTEAFF. Here the CDR3 DNA reads TGCGCCAGCAGCGAGGACAGGGACACTGAAGCTTTCTTT. Full variable domain (rest looked up from reference TRBV5-1 and TRBJ1-1): KAGVTQTPRYLIKTRGQQVTLSCSPISGHRSVSWYQQTPGQGLQFLFEYFSETQRNKGNFPGRFSGRQFSNSRSEMNVSTLELGDSALYLCASSEDRDTEAFFGQGTRLTVV.